One and the same sample provided the 3 T cell receptor beta chains below, sequenced in a study of blood T cell repertoires in COVID-19. Measured with immunoSEQ multiplex PCR; TCRdb has only the in-frame clones, and not every one. The sample lists 150,000 or so clones; 75% to 90% were seen once. Input material: peripheral blood. The source is a man between 18 and 35 years old with COVID-19, enrolled during active disease.

This chain joins TRBV19 and TRBJ1-5; D perhaps matches TRBD1 (6 bases). Germline V CDR1 and CDR2: LNHDA, SQIVND (reference sequence). The CDR3 is 17 amino acids. Trimming removed 1 base from V and 2 bases from J, with 15 bases in between. CDR3 sequence reads: CASSIGGQIQGNQPQHF. The CDR3 bases are TGTGCCAGTAGTATAGGCGGACAGATACAAGGCAATCAGCCCCAGCATTTT.

V is TRBV30 and J is TRBJ1-1; 8 positions match TRBD1. This CDR3 is built from 14 residues. Trimming at V came to 3 bases and at J to 4 bases, leaving 7 bases not matched to a gene. Germline-derived CDR1 and CDR2 are GTSNPN and SVGIG (reference sequence). CDR3 sequence (DNA): TGTGCCTGGAGGCGATGGACAGGGCCCACTGAAGCTTTCTTT. It translates to CAWRRWTGPTEAFF.

V and J are TRBV5-4 and TRBJ2-1, with 14 bases matching TRBD2. The ends lost 5 bases at V and 0 bases at J; junction bases unmatched: 1. This CDR3 spans 16 amino acids. Germline CDR1 SGHNT, CDR2 YYREEE (reference sequence). The DNA for the CDR3 is TGTGCCAGCAGAGGGACTAGCGGGAGCTCCTACAATGAGCAGTTCTTC. It codes for CASRGTSGSSYNEQFF.